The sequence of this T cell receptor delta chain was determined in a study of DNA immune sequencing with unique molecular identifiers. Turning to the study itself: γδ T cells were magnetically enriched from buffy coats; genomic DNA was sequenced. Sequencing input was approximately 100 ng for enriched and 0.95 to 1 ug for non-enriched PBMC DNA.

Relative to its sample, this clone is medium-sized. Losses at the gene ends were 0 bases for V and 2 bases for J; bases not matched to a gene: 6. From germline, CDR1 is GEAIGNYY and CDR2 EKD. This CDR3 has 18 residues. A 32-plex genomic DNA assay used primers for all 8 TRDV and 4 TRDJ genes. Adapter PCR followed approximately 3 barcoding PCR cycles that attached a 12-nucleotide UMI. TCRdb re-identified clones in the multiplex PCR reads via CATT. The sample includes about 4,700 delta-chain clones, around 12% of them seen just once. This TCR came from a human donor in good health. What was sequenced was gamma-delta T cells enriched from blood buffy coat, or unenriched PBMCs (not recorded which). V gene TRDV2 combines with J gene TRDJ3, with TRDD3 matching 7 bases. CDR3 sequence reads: CACDTAGDRAWDTRQMFF. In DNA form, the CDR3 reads TGTGCCTGTGACACCGCTGGGGATAGGGCCTGGGACACCCGACAGATGTTTTTC.